The entry that follows covers one T cell receptor beta chain sequence. This specimen belongs to a study of blood T cell repertoires in COVID-19. At the level of the study: Samples came from the United States, Italy and Spain, spanning acute and convalescent COVID-19. T cells, B-cell-depleted T cells, or PBMCs provided the cDNA or gDNA that served as material.

Per the authors' pipeline: Amplification from reference gene primers served as the basis for estimated nucleated cell counts. The protocol was immunoSEQ multiplex PCR, while the TCRdb copy is restricted to in-frame clones and leaves out a portion. V and J calls and clone size are as listed in that table; D and trimming were resolved from the DNA. The table shows some 70,000 clones, with about 89% occurring only once. Sequencing used peripheral blood. The TCR comes from a man aged 60-69 years with acute or convalescent COVID-19.

Written as DNA, the CDR3 is TGTGCCAGCAGTGAAGGGGGGACAGGGGGAAACACCATATATTTT. Translated, it gives CASSEGGTGGNTIYF. The chain combines TRBV6-1 with TRBJ1-3; 9 bases match TRBD1. The germline gives CDR1 MNHNS, CDR2 SASEGT. V lost 1 base to trimming and J lost 4 bases; unmatched junction nucleotides: 2. The length of the CDR3 is 15 residues.